This TCR beta chain was sequenced for a study of T cell repertoires in aging, cancer and after chemotherapy. The template was genomic DNA from peripheral blood, not RNA. This CDR3 spans 15 amino acids. Germline-derived CDR1 and CDR2 are MNHNY and SVGAGI (reference sequence). Trimming left V 3 bases short and J 2 bases short, with 10 bases between. Multiplex touch-down PCR with TRB-A/B primers amplified rearranged V-D-J TRB sequences. From the multiplex PCR reads, TCRdb called clonotypes with MiXCR, one entry per CDR3 protein. The sample records some 5,000 distinct CDR3 sequences, under 45% being singletons. This clonotype was found a few times.

This chain uses TRBV6-6 with TRBJ2-2, with unresolved D. Sequencing used blood. This clonotype was obtained from a human donor in good health. The CDR3 DNA reads as TGTGCCAGCAGTTATCCCCGGGTCAACACCGGGGAGCTGTTTTTT. This sequence encodes CASSYPRVNTGELFF.